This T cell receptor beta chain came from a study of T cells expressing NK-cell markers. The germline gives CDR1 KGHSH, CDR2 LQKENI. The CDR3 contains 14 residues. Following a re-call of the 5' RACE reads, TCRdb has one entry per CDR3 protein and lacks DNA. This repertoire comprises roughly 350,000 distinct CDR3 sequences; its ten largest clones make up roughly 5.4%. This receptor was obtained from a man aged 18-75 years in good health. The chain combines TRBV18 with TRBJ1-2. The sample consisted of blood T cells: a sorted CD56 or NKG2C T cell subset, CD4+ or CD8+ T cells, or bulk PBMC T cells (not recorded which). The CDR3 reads CASSPLSQGGGYTF.